These 9 T cell receptor beta chains were all obtained from the same sample, sequenced in a study of cytomegalovirus exposure and HLA in healthy donors. The PCR ran on 60 Vbeta and 13 Jbeta primers. Sequenced by immunoSEQ multiplex PCR; TCRdb stores in-frame clones only, minus some. This table lists 130,000 or so clones. The source material was PBMCs. These receptors were obtained from a woman between 18 and 29 years old in good health and CMV-seronegative.

This chain links TRBV9 with TRBJ1-2; D gene ambiguous. The CDR3 has 14 residues. Trimming took off 0 bases at V and 7 bases at J, with 13 bases between the two ends. The germline V gene encodes CDR1 SGDLS and CDR2 YYNGEE. The CDR3 bases are TGTGCCAGCAGCGTAGATAGGTCGGGAGGTGGCTACACCTTC. This translates into CASSVDRSGGGYTF.

A remark on this clone: The same CDR3 is also encoded by other DNA sequences in this sample. This chain links TRBV10-3 with TRBJ2-7; 9 nucleotides line up with TRBD1. In germline, CDR1 is ENHRY, CDR2 SYGVKD. The V and J ends lost 3 bases and 4 bases, in that order; junction bases with no gene match: 4. This CDR3 is 14 amino acids long. The CDR3 DNA sequence: TGTGCCATCAGTGAAGTACAGGGGGCATACGAGCAGTACTTC. The encoded protein is CAISEVQGAYEQYF.

The CDR3 bases are TGTGCCAGCAGCTTAAGATTGCAGGGAATCTACTCTGGAAACACCATATATTTT. It is translated as CASSLRLQGIYSGNTIYF. The rearrangement uses TRBV7-9 and TRBJ1-3, with D possibly being TRBD1 (5 bases). Trimming left V 2 bases short and J 0 bases short, with 17 bases between. Germline V CDR1 and CDR2: SEHNR, FQNEAQ (reference sequence). The CDR3 runs 18 residues.

The J gene is TRBJ2-1, the V gene TRBV11-2, with 10 bases lining up with TRBD2. This CDR3 is built from 17 residues. Germline V CDR1 and CDR2: SGHAT, FQNNGV. Trimming at V came to 4 bases and at J to 2 bases, leaving 8 bases not matched to a gene. CDR3 nucleotides: TGTGCCAGCAGCTCGGGGATAGCGGGAGGCCCCTACAATGAGCAGTTCTTC. Amino acid sequence: CASSSGIAGGPYNEQFF.

The chain has TRBV19 and TRBJ1-2; TRBD1 might be the D (5 bases). This CDR3 spans 16 amino acids. Germline loops: CDR1 LNHDA, CDR2 SQIVND (reference sequence). V was pared by 5 bases and J by 5 bases, with 21 bases between. For the CDR3, the DNA is TGTGCCAGTAGTCCCCTTCTCTCGGGGGGAAGATATGGCTACACCTTC. It codes for CASSPLLSGGRYGYTF.

J is TRBJ1-2 and V is TRBV6-5, with D perhaps matching TRBD1 (5 bases). Per the germline V gene, CDR1 is MNHEY and CDR2 is SVGAGI. There are 15 residues in the CDR3. V gave up 2 bases and J gave up 7 bases, with 17 bases separating them. The CDR3 coding sequence is TGTGCCAGCAGTTACCCAATACGGGCTGGGGCTGGCTACACCTTC. It specifies CASSYPIRAGAGYTF.

The CDR3 sequence is CASRPQGTLNYGYTF. Written as DNA, the CDR3 is TGCGCCAGCAGGCCACAGGGAACTTTAAACTATGGCTACACCTTC. J is TRBJ1-2 and V is TRBV5-1, with D tentatively TRBD1 (6 bases). Germline loops: CDR1 SGHRS, CDR2 YFSETQ. The CDR3 has 15 residues. V lost 5 bases and J lost 2, with 16 bases in between.

The chain joins TRBV7-2 to TRBJ2-5; D is ambiguous. The germline V gene encodes CDR1 SGHTA and CDR2 FQGNSA. V gave up 3 bases and J gave up 5 bases, with 13 bases separating them. This CDR3 is 14 amino acids long. The CDR3 protein is CASSFIMADETQYF. The CDR3 nucleotides read TGTGCCAGCAGCTTTATCATGGCCGATGAGACCCAGTACTTC.

The chain carries TRBV4-1 and TRBJ1-5; D not resolved. The CDR3 spans 15 residues. Between the trimmed V and J ends, which lost 3 bases and 3 bases, there was a span of 12 bases. Germline V CDR1 and CDR2: MGHRA, YSYEKL. CDR3 sequence (DNA): TGCGCCAGCAGCCAGCCGGGATTGGTCAATCAGCCCCAGCATTTT. It translates to CASSQPGLVNQPQHF.